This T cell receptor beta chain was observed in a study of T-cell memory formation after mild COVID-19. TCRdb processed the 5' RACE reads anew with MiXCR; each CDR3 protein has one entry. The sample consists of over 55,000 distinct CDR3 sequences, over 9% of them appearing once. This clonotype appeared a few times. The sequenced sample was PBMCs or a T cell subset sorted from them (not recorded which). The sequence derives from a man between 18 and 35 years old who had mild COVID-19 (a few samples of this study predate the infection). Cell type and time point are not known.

The CDR3 DNA follows: TGTGCCAGCAGCTTTTTCGGGGGGGAGCAGTTCTTC. Its protein is CASSFFGGEQFF. This chain connects TRBV7-3 to TRBJ2-1, with 7 bases that match TRBD2. V lost 3 bases, J lost 10 bases, and 3 bases stayed unmatched. The V gene's germline CDR1 is SGHTA and CDR2 FQGTGA. The length of the CDR3 is 12 residues.